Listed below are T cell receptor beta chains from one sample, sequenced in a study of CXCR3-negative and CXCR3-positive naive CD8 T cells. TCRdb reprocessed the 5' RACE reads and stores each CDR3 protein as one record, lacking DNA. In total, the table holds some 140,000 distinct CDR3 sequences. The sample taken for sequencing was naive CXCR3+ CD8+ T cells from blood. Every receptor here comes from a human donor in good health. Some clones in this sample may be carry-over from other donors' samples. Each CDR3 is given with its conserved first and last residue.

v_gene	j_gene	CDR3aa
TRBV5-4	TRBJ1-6	CASSLRGDRPLHF
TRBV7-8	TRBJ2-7	CASSFSGTYEQYF
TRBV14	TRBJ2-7	CASSQAAGQRGYYEQYF
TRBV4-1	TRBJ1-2	CARSQDWGAGYTF
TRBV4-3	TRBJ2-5	CASSQGSTDGGPQYF
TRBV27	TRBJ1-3	CASSLASAGNTIYF
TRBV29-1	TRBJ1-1	CSVPDENTEAFF
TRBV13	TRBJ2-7	CASSLWGYEQYF
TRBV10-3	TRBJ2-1	CAISYRLAVSYNEQFF
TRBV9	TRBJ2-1	CASSDSWTGYNEQFF
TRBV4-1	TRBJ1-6	CASSQEAGGNSPLHF
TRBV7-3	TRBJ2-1	CASSWDSNEQFF
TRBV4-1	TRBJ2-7	CASSQGTGGGYEQYF
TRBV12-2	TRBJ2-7	CASRLRPSGRGTYEQYF
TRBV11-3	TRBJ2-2	CASSPKQGTGELFF
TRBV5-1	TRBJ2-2	CASVLGTSSTGELFF
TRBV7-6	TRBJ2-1	CASSPQGLAGTGGNEQFF
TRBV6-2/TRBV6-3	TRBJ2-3	CASSYVDRRGTQYF
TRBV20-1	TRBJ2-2	CSARGASGELFF
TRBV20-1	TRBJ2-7	CSAREGRTGTYEQYF
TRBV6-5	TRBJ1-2	CAPPGKADTNYGYTF
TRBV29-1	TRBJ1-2	CSVTPSQGDSYGYTF
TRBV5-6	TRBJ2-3	CASSKVDTQYF
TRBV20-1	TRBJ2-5	CSAPAGLAEETQYF
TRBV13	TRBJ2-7	CASSVSQGYEQYF
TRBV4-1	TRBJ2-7	CASSQGAEVFYEQYF